What follows describes a single T cell receptor beta chain. These data are taken from a study of blood T cell repertoires in COVID-19. Study-wide context: There were acute and convalescent COVID-19 samples, and they came from the United States, Italy and Spain.

CDR3 length equals 13 residues. V was pared by 3 bases and J by 1 base, with 9 bases between. Germline CDR1 SQVTM, CDR2 ANQGSEA. Sequencing used immunoSEQ multiplex PCR; TCRdb keeps in-frame clones, though not all of them. The sample holds about 210,000 clones, about 79% seen once. The TCR comes from a man aged 45 to 65 with active or convalescent COVID-19. The sequenced sample consisted of peripheral blood. This chain uses TRBV29-1 with TRBJ1-1; possibly TRBD1 for D (6 bases). The CDR3 reads CSVEGAGNTEAFF. The DNA of the CDR3 is TGCAGCGTTGAGGGGGCCGGGAACACTGAAGCTTTCTTT.